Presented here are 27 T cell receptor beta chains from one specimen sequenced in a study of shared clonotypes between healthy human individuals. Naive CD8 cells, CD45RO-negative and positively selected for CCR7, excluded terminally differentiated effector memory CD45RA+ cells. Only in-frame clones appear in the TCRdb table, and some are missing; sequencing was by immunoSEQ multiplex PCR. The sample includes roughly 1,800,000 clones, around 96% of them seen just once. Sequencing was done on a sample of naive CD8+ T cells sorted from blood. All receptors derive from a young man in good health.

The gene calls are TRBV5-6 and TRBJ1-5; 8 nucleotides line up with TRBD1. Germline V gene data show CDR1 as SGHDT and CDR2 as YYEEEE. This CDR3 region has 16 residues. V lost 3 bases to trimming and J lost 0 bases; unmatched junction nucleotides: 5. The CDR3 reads CASSSGGQGSNQPQHF. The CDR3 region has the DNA TGTGCCAGCAGCTCGGGAGGACAGGGTAGCAATCAGCCCCAGCATTTT. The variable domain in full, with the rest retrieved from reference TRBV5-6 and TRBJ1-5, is DAGVTQSPTHLIKTRGQQVTLRCSPKSGHDTVSWYQQALGQGPQFIFQYYEEEERQRGNFPDRFSGHQFPNYSSELNVNALLLGDSALYLCASSSGGQGSNQPQHFGDGTRLSIL.

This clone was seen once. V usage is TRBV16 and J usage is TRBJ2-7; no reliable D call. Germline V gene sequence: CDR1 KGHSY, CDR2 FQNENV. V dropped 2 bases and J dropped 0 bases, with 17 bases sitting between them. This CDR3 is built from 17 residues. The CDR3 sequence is CASSQIGTGPSSYEQYF. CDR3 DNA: TGTGCCAGCAGCCAAATTGGTACGGGCCCGAGCTCCTACGAGCAGTACTTC.

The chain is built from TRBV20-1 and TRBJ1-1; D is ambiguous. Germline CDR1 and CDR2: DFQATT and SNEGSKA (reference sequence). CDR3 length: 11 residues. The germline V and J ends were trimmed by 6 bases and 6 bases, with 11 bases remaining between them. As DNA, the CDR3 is TGCAGTGCCACGACGGAGGCTGAAGCTTTCTTT. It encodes CSATTEAEAFF.

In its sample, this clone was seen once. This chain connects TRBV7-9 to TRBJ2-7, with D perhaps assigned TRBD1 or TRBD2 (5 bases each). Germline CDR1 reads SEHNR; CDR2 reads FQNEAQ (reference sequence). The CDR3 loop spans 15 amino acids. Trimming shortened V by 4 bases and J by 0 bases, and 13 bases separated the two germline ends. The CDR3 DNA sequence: TGTGCCAGCAGCTCCGGGGCATCCAGCTCCTACGAGCAGTACTTC. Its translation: CASSSGASSSYEQYF. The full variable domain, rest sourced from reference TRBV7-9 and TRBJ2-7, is DTGVSQNPRHKITKRGQNVTFRCDPISEHNRLYWYRQTLGQGPEFLTYFQNEAQLEKSRLLSDRFSAERPKGSFSTLEIQRTEQGDSAMYLCASSSGASSSYEQYFGPGTRLTVT.

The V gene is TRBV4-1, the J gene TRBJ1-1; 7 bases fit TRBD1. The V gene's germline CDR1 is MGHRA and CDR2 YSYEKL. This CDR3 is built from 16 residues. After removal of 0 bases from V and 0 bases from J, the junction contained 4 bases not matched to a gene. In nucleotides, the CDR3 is TGCGCCAGCAGCCAAGACCCGACAGGGATGAACACTGAAGCTTTCTTT. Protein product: CASSQDPTGMNTEAFF.

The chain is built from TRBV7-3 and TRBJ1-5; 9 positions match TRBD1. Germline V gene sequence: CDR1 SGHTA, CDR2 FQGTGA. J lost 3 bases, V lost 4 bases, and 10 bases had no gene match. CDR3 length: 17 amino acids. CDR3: CASSSPGQGRVNQPQHF. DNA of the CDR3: TGTGCCAGCAGCTCCCCGGGACAGGGAAGGGTCAATCAGCCCCAGCATTTT.

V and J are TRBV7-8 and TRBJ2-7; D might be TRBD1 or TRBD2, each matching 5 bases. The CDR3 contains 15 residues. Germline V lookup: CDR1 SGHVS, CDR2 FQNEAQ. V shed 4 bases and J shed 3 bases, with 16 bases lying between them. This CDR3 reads CASSSRDLRDYEQYF. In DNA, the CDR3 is TGTGCCAGCAGCTCCCGGGACCTTCGAGACTACGAGCAGTACTTC.

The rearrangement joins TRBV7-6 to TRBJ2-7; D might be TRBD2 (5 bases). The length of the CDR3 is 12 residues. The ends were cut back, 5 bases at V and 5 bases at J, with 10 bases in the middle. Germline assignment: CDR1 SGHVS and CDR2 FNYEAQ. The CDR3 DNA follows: TGTGCCAGCAGCCCCAACGGGGACGAGCAGTACTTC. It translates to CASSPNGDEQYF.

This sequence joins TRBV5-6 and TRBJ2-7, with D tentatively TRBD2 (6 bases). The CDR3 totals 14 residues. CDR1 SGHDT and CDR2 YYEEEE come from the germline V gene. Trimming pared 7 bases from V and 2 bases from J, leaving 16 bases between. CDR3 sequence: CASAEEGGPYEQYF. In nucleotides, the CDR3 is TGTGCCAGCGCCGAGGAGGGTGGTCCCTACGAGCAGTACTTC.

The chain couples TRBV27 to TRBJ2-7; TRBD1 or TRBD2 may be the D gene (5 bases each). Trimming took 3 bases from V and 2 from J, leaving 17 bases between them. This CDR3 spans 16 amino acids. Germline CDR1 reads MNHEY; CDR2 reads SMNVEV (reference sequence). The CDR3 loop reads CASSLVARAGPYEQYF. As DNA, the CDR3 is TGTGCCAGCAGTTTGGTTGCCAGGGCGGGCCCCTACGAGCAGTACTTC.

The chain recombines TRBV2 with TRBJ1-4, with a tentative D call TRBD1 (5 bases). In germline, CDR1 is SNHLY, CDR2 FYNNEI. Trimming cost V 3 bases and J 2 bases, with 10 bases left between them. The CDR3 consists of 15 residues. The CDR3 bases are TGTGCCAGCAGTGATTGGGGGGGGACTAATGAAAAACTGTTTTTT. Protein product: CASSDWGGTNEKLFF.

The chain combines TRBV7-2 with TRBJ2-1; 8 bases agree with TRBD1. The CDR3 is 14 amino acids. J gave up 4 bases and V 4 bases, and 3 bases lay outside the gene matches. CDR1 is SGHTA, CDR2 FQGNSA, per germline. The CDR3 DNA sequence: TGTGCCAGCAGCTCGGACAGGGAGTACAATGAGCAGTTCTTC. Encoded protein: CASSSDREYNEQFF.

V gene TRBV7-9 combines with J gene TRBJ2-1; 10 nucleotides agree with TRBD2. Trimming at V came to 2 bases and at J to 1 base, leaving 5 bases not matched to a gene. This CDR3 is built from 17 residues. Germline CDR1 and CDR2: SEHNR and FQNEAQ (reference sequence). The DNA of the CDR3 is TGTGCCAGCAGCTTAATAGCTAGCGGGAGTTCCTACAATGAGCAGTTCTTC. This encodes CASSLIASGSSYNEQFF.

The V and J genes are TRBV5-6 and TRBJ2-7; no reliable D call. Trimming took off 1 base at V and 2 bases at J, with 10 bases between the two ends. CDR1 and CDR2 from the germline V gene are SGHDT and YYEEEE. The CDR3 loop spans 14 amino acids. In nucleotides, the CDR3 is TGTGCCAGCAGCTTGTACTCTCTTACCTACGAGCAGTACTTC. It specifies CASSLYSLTYEQYF.

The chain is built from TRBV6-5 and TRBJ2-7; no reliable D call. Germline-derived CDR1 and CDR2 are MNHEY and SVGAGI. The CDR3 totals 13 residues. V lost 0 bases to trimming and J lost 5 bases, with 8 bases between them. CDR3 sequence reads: CASSYSRYDEQYF. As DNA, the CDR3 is TGTGCCAGCAGTTACTCGAGGTACGACGAGCAGTACTTC.

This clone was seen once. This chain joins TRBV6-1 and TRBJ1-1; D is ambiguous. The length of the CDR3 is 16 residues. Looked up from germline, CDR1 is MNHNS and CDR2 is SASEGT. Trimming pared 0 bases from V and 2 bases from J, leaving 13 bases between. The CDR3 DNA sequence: TGTGCCAGCAGTGAAGCGGCTTTCCTGGGCAACACTGAAGCTTTCTTT. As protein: CASSEAAFLGNTEAFF.

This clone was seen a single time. Written as DNA, the CDR3 is TGTGCCAGCAGTTGGGGTTCACGCTACGAGCAGTACTTC. Translated, it gives CASSWGSRYEQYF. The chain links TRBV27 to TRBJ2-7; unclear D gene. Per germline, CDR1 MNHEY and CDR2 SMNVEV (reference sequence). V was pared by 4 bases and J by 3 bases, with 10 bases between. CDR3 length equals 13 residues.

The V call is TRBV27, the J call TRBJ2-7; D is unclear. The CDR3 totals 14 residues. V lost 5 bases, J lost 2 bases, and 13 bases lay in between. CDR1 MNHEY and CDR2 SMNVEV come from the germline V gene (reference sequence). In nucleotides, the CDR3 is TGTGCCAGCAGTCCATTAGGGCAGCCCTACGAGCAGTACTTC. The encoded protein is CASSPLGQPYEQYF.

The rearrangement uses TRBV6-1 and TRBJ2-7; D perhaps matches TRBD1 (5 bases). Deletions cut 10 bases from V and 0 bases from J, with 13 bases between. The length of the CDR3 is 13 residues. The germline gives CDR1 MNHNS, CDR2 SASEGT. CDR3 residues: CATRVGASYEQYF. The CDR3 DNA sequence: TGTGCCACCCGGGTAGGGGCCTCCTACGAGCAGTACTTC.

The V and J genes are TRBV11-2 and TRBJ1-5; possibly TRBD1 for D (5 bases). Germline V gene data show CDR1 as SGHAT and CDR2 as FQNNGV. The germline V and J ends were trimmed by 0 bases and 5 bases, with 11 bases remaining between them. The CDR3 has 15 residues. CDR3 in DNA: TGTGCCAGCAGCTTAGATCCGGGGGAGGATCAGCCCCAGCATTTT. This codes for CASSLDPGEDQPQHF.

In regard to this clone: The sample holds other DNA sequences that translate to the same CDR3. The CDR3 bases are TGTGCCTGGACTCCGGGGGAGACCCAGTACTTC. The encoded protein is CAWTPGETQYF. The chain links TRBV30 to TRBJ2-5, with D possibly being TRBD2 (5 bases). CDR3 length: 11 residues. Germline values: CDR1 GTSNPN, CDR2 SVGIG (reference sequence). The germline V and J ends were trimmed by 4 bases and 5 bases, with 8 bases remaining between them.

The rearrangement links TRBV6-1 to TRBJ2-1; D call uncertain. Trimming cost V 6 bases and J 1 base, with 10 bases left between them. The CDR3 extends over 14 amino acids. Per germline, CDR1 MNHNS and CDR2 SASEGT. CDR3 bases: TGTGCCAGCAGCCCTAGGCGTTCCTACAATGAGCAGTTCTTC. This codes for CASSPRRSYNEQFF.

The CDR3 DNA reads as TGTGCCAGCAGCATAACCCCGTGGGACAGGGTCGGTGAAAAACTGTTTTTT. Its protein is CASSITPWDRVGEKLFF. The chain couples TRBV7-9 to TRBJ1-4, with 9 bases aligning to TRBD1. The CDR3 is 17 amino acids. Germline V gives CDR1 SEHNR, CDR2 FQNEAQ (reference sequence). Germline trimming cut 5 bases from V and 7 bases from J; bases unmatched to any gene: 14.

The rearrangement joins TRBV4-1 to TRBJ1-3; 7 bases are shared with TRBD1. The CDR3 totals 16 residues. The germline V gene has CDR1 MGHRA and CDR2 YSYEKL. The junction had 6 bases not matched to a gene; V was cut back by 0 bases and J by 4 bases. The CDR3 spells CASSQDDRAGGNTIYF. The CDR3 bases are TGCGCCAGCAGCCAAGATGACAGGGCGGGAGGAAACACCATATATTTT.

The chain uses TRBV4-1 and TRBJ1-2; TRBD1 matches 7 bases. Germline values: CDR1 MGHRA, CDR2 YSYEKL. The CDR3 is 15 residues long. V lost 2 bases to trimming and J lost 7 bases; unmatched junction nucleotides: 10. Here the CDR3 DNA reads TGCGCCAGCAGCCAAACAGGGGAAAACAAGTTTGGCTACACCTTC. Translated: CASSQTGENKFGYTF.

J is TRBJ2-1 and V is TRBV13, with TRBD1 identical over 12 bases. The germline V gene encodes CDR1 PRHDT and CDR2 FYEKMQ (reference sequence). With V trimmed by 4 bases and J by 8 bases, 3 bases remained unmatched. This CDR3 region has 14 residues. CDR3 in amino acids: CASSSGQGADEQFF. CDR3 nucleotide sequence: TGTGCCAGCAGCTCGGGACAGGGGGCTGATGAGCAGTTCTTC.

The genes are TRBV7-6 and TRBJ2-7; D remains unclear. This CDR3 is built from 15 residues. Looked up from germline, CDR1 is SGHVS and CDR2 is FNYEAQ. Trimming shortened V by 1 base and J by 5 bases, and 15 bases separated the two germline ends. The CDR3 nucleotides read TGTGCCAGCAGCTTAGGGGCTCGGCCCTTCGACGAGCAGTACTTC. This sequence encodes CASSLGARPFDEQYF.